What follows describes a single T cell receptor (beta chain). Antigen unknown. Germline CDR1 SGDLS, CDR2 YYNGEE. V was pared by 1 base and J by 8 bases, with 15 bases between. The CDR3 spans 15 residues. The sample originates from a study of T cell repertoires in cytomegalovirus infection. TCRdb ran MiXCR on the reads and lists one entry per CDR3 protein. The table shows just under 500,000 distinct CDR3 sequences, with about 33% occurring only once. Sample: cultured PBMCs, taken from culture after CMV antigen stimulation. This sequence joins TRBV9 and TRBJ1-4, with a tentative D call TRBD1 (5 bases). This receptor was taken from a human donor in good health (CMV status not recorded). Some clones in this sample may be carry-over from other donors' samples. The CDR3 region is CASSVSASREEKLFF. The CDR3 bases are TGTGCCAGCAGCGTAAGTGCGAGCAGGGAGGAAAAACTGTTTTTT.